This T cell receptor beta chain stems from a study of cytomegalovirus exposure and HLA in healthy donors. Across the study: An early data release held 79 million or so unique TCRs from HLA-typed donors. Study conclusions and caveats: Previously analyzed data showed that most TCR beta V segments were productive at a frequency of about 90% or about 30%. Listed as cytomegalovirus-associated were more than 150 TCR beta chains.

Researchers ran the PCR with 60 Vbeta and 13 Jbeta primers. TCRdb's copy holds only in-frame clones and misses some; the assay was immunoSEQ multiplex PCR. The top ten hold roughly 4% of the sample, which has about 80,000 clones, more than 50% seen once. This clone has more than one count but fewer than ten. What it recognizes is unknown. Germline CDR1 MDHEN, CDR2 SYDVKM. CDR3 length: 14 amino acids. Germline trimming cut 2 bases from V and 3 bases from J; bases unmatched to any gene: 3. Sequencing was done on a sample of PBMCs. The receptor comes from a male donor in good health and CMV-seropositive. V and J are TRBV28 and TRBJ1-2, with 7 bases fitting TRBD1. CDR3 residues: CASSLGDSYYGYTF. Here the CDR3 DNA reads TGTGCCAGCAGTTTAGGGGACAGCTACTATGGCTACACCTTC.